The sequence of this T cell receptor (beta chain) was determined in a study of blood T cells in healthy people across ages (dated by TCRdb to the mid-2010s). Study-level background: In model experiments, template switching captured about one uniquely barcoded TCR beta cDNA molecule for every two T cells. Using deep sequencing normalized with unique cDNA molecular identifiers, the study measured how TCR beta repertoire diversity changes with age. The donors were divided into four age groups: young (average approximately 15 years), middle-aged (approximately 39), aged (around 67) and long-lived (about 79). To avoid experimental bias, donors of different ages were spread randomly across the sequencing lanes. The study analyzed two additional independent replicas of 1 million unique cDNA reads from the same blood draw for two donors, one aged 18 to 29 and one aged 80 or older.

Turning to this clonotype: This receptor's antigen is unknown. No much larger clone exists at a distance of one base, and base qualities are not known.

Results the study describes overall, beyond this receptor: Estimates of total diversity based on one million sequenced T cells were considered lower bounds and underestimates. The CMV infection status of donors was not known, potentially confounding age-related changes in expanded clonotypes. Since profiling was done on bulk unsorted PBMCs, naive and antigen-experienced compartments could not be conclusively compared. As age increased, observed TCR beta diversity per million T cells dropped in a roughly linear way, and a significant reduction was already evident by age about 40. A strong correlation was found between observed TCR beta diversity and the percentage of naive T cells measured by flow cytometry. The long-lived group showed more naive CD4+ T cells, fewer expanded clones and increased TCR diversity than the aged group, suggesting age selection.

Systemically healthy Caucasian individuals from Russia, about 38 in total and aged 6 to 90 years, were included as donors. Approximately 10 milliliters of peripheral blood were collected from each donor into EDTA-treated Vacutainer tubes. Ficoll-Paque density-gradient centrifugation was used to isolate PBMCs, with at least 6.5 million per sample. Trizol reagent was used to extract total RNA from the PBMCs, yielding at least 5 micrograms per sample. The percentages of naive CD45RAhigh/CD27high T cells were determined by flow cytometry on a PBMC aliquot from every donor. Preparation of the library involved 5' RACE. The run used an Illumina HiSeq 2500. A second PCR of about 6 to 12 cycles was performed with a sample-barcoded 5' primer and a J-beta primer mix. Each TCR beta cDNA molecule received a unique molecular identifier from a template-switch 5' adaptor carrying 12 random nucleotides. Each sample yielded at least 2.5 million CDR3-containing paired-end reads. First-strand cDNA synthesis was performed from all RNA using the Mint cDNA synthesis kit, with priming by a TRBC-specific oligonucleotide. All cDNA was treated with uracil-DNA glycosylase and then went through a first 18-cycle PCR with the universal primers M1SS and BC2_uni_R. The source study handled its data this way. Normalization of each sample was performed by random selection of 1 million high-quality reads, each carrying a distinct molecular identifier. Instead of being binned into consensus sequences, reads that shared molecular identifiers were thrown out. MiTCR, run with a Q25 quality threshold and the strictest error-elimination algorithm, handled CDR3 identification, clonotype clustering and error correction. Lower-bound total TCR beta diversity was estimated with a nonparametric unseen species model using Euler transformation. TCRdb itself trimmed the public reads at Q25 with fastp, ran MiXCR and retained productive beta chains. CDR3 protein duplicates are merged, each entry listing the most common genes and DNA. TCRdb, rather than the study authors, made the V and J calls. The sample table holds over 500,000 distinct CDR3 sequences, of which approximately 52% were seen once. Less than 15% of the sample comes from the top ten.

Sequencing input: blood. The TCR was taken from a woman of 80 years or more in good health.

The nucleotide sequence reads as follows: TGTGCCAGAATTAGACTAGCGGGAGGGCACGATGAGCAGTTCTTC. Protein translation: CARIRLAGGHDEQFF. Recombination linked TRBV6-1 to TRBJ2-1, with 14 central nucleotides matching TRBD2. Via the germline V gene, CDR1 is MNHNS and CDR2 SASEGT. Measured from the cysteine to the phenylalanine, the CDR3 is 15 residues long. The read is trimmed to its CDR3 DNA, 45 bases read in frame from base 1. V trim: 9 bases; J trim: 8 bases; unmatched bases: 9.